The clone carrying this T cell receptor (beta chain) was detected a few times. Antigen specificity is unknown. The germline V gene has CDR1 LGHNA and CDR2 YSLEER. V lost 1 base to trimming and J lost 10 bases, with 7 bases between them. This CDR3 has 11 amino acids. This sample was included in a study of vaccination and CD4 T cells after COVID-19. Study results and limitations: In convalescent patients, 304 of 307 vaccine-specific clones were mono-reactive for SARS-CoV-2 spike.

The treatment was: roughly ten-day PBMC culture with coronavirus spike peptide pools or control peptides (ViraFEST assay). The collection of CD4+ T cells from the unexposed donor took place before the COVID-19 pandemic (2011-2018). With the Oncomine TCR Beta short-read assay, DNA from cultured CD4+ T cells was sequenced. CD4+ T cells were cultured, and genomic DNA was extracted from them. From the PCR reads, TCRdb called clonotypes with MiXCR, one entry per CDR3 protein. This table holds roughly 6,600 distinct CDR3 sequences, about 54% found once. This receptor was taken from a human donor in good health. The material sequenced was CD4+ T cells from blood, cultured in vitro. The chain combines TRBV4-3 with TRBJ1-2; D call uncertain. CDR3 bases: TGCGCCAGCAGCCAAGCCCTCCACTACACCTTC. Its protein product is CASSQALHYTF.